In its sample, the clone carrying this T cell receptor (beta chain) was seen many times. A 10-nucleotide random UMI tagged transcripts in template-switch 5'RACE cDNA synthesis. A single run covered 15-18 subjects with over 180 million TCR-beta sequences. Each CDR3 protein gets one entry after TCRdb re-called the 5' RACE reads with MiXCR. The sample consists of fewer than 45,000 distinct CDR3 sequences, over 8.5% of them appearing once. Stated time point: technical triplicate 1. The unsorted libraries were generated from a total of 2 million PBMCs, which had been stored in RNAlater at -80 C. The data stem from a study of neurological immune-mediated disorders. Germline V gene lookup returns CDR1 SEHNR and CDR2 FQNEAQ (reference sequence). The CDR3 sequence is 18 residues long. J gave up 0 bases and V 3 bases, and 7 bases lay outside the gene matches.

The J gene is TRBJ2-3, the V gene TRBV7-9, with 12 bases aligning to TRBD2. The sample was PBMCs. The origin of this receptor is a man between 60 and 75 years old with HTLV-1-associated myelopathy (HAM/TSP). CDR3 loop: CASSFRRTSGTSTDTQYF. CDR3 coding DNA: TGTGCCAGCAGCTTTCGTCGGACTAGCGGGACGAGCACAGATACGCAGTATTTT.